A selection of T cell receptor beta chains follows, all from one sample in a study of blood T cell repertoires in COVID-19. TCRdb's table, derived via immunoSEQ multiplex PCR, lists solely in-frame clones and lacks some. The sample records approximately 240,000 clones, around 87% being singletons. Sequencing was done on a sample of PBMCs or T cells enriched from blood (not recorded which). The receptors here all came from a woman aged 30 to 39 with acute COVID-19. The CDR3 runs from the conserved cysteine through the conserved F or W. Fields, in order: clone size, D gene, V gene, J gene, CDR3 protein, CDR3 DNA. A D gene is named only where the DNA matches it firmly. Clone size is stated in some rows and not others, as once, few, many or a class when expanded.

.	TRBD2	TRBV5-1	TRBJ2-1	CASSLEPSGGVRNEQFF	TGCGCCAGCAGCTTGGAGCCTAGCGGGGGGGTGAGAAATGAGCAGTTCTTC
.	.	TRBV29-1	TRBJ2-7	CSVGTGPYEQYF	TGCAGCGTTGGAACAGGGCCCTACGAGCAGTACTTC
.	.	TRBV6-5	TRBJ2-3	CAIRQADTQYF	TGTGCCATTCGACAGGCAGATACGCAGTATTTT
.	TRBD1	TRBV7-9	TRBJ1-1	CASSPPYSRTGTGTEAFF	TGTGCCAGCAGCCCTCCCTATTCCAGGACAGGGACGGGGACTGAAGCTTTCTTT
.	TRBD1	TRBV5-1	TRBJ2-2	CASSLGDRASGELFF	TGCGCCAGCAGCTTGGGGGACAGGGCGTCCGGGGAGCTGTTTTTT
.	TRBD1	TRBV12-5	TRBJ2-3	CASGFARGTGEGTDTQYF	TGTGCTAGTGGTTTCGCACGTGGGACAGGGGAGGGCACAGATACGCAGTATTTT
.	TRBD1	TRBV15	TRBJ1-5	CATSRGTGDQHF	TGTGCCACCAGCAGAGGGACAGGGGACCAGCATTTT
.	.	TRBV27	TRBJ2-1	CASSQMGSYNEQFF	TGTGCCAGCAGTCAAATGGGGAGTTACAATGAGCAGTTCTTC
.	.	TRBV4-1	TRBJ2-1	CASSQDELLWASNEQFF	TGCGCCAGCAGCCAAGATGAACTTCTATGGGCGAGCAATGAGCAGTTCTTC
.	.	TRBV5-5	TRBJ2-1	CASSLRGGAESSSYNEQFF	TGTGCCAGCAGCTTGAGAGGTGGGGCCGAATCGAGCTCCTACAATGAGCAGTTCTTC
.	.	TRBV18	TRBJ1-2	CASSLNNYGYTF	TGTGCCAGCTCACTCAATAACTATGGCTACACCTTC
.	.	TRBV12-1	TRBJ1-1	CASSQTQMDREAFF	TGTGCCAGCAGCCAGACGCAAATGGACAGGGAAGCTTTCTTT
.	.	TRBV6-6	TRBJ1-1	CASSDDRTRTEAFF	TGTGCCAGCAGTGACGACAGGACGCGGACTGAAGCTTTCTTT
.	.	TRBV23-1	TRBJ2-4	CASPRGGCIQYF	TGCGCCAGCCCGAGGGGGGGTTGCATTCAGTACTTC
.	TRBD2	TRBV4-3	TRBJ2-1	CASSHDLRLAGEEQFF	TGCGCCAGCAGCCACGACTTGAGACTAGCGGGAGAAGAGCAGTTCTTC
.	TRBD2	TRBV9	TRBJ2-2	CASSVVDSGRAPGELFF	TGTGCCAGCAGCGTAGTGGATAGCGGGAGGGCCCCCGGGGAGCTGTTTTTT
few	.	TRBV28	TRBJ1-6	CASSLPTGWGSPLHF	TGTGCCAGCAGTCTACCGACAGGATGGGGTTCACCCCTCCACTTT
.	.	TRBV28	TRBJ2-7	CASSPTRSSYEQYF	TGTGCCAGCAGCCCAACACGTTCTTCCTACGAGCAGTACTTC
.	.	TRBV6-1	TRBJ2-3	CASSEALQRAPGTDTQYF	TGTGCCAGCAGTGAAGCGCTTCAGAGGGCCCCTGGCACAGATACGCAGTATTTT
.	.	TRBV15	TRBJ2-5	CASAGGGQETQYF	TGTGCTAGCGCGGGCGGCGGACAAGAGACCCAGTACTTC
.	.	TRBV7-9	TRBJ2-2	CASSSWGLETGELFF	TGTGCCAGCAGCTCATGGGGACTCGAAACCGGGGAGCTGTTTTTT
.	.	TRBV7-3	TRBJ2-3	CASSLDAGLDTQYF	TGTGCCAGCAGCTTAGACGCGGGACTAGATACGCAGTATTTT
once	.	TRBV6-2/TRBV6-3	TRBJ1-4	CASSYPEGGIEKLFF	TGTGCCAGCAGTTACCCGGAAGGAGGTATCGAAAAACTGTTTTTT
once	TRBD1	TRBV14	TRBJ2-1	CASSQEKITRTGGYNEQFF	TGTGCCAGCAGCCAAGAGAAAATAACCCGAACAGGGGGCTACAATGAGCAGTTCTTC
.	.	TRBV2	TRBJ1-4	CASSEVSVNEKLFF	TGTGCCAGCAGTGAAGTTTCGGTTAATGAAAAACTGTTTTTT
.	.	TRBV28	TRBJ1-5	CASSSVNQPQHF	TGTGCCAGCAGTTCGGTGAATCAGCCCCAGCATTTT
.	.	TRBV5-1	TRBJ2-3	CASSQRDSKDTQYF	TGCGCCAGCAGCCAGCGTGACTCGAAAGATACGCAGTATTTT
.	.	TRBV15	TRBJ2-5	CATSREIQGEETQYF	TGTGCCACCAGCAGAGAAATACAGGGTGAGGAGACCCAGTACTTC
.	.	TRBV7-9	TRBJ2-7	CASSLHATSYEQYF	TGTGCCAGCAGTTTACACGCTACCTCCTACGAGCAGTACTTC
.	TRBD2	TRBV24-1	TRBJ2-1	CATSEGLATHNEQFF	TGTGCCACCAGTGAAGGACTAGCAACCCACAATGAGCAGTTCTTC
.	.	TRBV5-1	TRBJ1-2	CASSLDPRDIAYGYTF	TGCGCCAGCAGCTTGGACCCCCGGGACATTGCCTATGGCTACACCTTC
.	.	TRBV6-5	TRBJ1-1	CASSLATGNTEAFF	TGTGCCAGCAGTTTGGCGACAGGCAACACTGAAGCTTTCTTT
once	TRBD1	TRBV2	TRBJ1-5	CASSLRDSLNQPQHF	TGTGCCAGCAGCCTCCGGGACAGCCTTAATCAGCCCCAGCATTTT
.	.	TRBV5-1	TRBJ1-1	CASSQTVMDTEAFF	TGCGCCAGCAGCCAAACAGTGATGGACACTGAAGCTTTCTTT
.	.	TRBV6-5	TRBJ2-7	CASSSTHEVKANEQYF	TGTGCCAGCAGTTCTACCCACGAGGTGAAGGCCAACGAGCAGTACTTC
.	.	TRBV3-1/TRBV3-2	TRBJ2-3	CASSLSSPDTQYF	TGTGCCAGCAGCCTATCGTCCCCAGATACGCAGTATTTT
.	TRBD2	TRBV9	TRBJ2-3	CASSGLAGGGDTQYF	TGTGCCAGCAGCGGACTAGCGGGGGGCGGAGATACGCAGTATTTT
.	.	TRBV30	TRBJ2-4	CAWKGMNIQYF	TGTGCCTGGAAGGGGATGAACATTCAGTACTTC
.	TRBD2	TRBV4-1	TRBJ2-1	CASSQAAGGGYNEQFF	TGCGCCAGCAGCCAAGCAGCGGGAGGGGGGTACAATGAGCAGTTCTTC
.	TRBD2	TRBV10-3	TRBJ2-6	CAIRGLADSSGANVLTF	TGTGCCATCAGGGGACTAGCGGACAGCTCTGGGGCCAACGTCCTGACTTTC
once	.	TRBV15	TRBJ1-3	CATSRDRSGNTIYF	TGTGCCACCAGCAGAGATCGCTCTGGAAACACCATATATTTT